This is a list of T cell receptor beta chains from one sample in a study of shared clonotypes between healthy human individuals. Clones were sequenced by immunoSEQ multiplex PCR, and TCRdb holds only the in-frame ones, with some missing. The table records 450,000 to 700,000 clones, less than 97% of them present only once. The sequenced material came from naive CD8+ T cells sorted from blood. These receptors originate from a young woman in good health. Each CDR3 is given with its conserved first and last residue. The D gene is left open where the match is weak. The size entry is marked missing in some rows and otherwise reads once, few, many or a size class.

D gene	V gene	clone size	J gene	CDR3 protein	CDR3 DNA
-	TRBV29-1	-	TRBJ2-2	CSVELGGAYTGELFF	TGCAGCGTTGAATTGGGGGGCGCTTATACCGGGGAGCTGTTTTTT
-	TRBV6-4	-	TRBJ1-3	CASSDLQYSGNTIYF	TGTGCCAGCAGTGACCTACAGTACTCTGGAAACACCATATATTTT
-	TRBV19	-	TRBJ2-7	CASSIRRDYEQYF	TGTGCCAGTAGTATACGCCGGGACTACGAGCAGTACTTC
TRBD1	TRBV11-3	-	TRBJ2-3	CASSQGAADTQYF	TGTGCCAGCAGCCAGGGGGCTGCAGATACGCAGTATTTT
-	TRBV6-6	-	TRBJ2-1	CASSYGRDEFF	TGTGCCAGCAGTTACGGCAGGGATGAGTTCTTC
-	TRBV29-1	-	TRBJ1-2	CSVVSPGGGSRGYTF	TGCAGCGTTGTTTCCCCCGGCGGGGGGTCTAGAGGCTACACCTTC
-	TRBV6-6	-	TRBJ2-7	CASSYSSSEQYF	TGTGCCAGCAGTTACTCGTCTAGCGAGCAGTACTTC
-	TRBV28	-	TRBJ2-1	CASSFGYNEQFF	TGTGCCAGCAGTTTTGGGTACAATGAGCAGTTCTTC
-	TRBV15	-	TRBJ2-7	CATSRDRFSGDYEQYF	TGTGCCACCAGCAGAGATCGATTTAGCGGAGACTACGAGCAGTACTTC
-	TRBV4-2	once	TRBJ2-1	CASSQEALAYEQFF	TGTGCCAGCAGCCAAGAGGCTTTGGCCTATGAGCAGTTCTTC
-	TRBV11-3	-	TRBJ2-2	CASSLASSSGELFF	TGTGCCAGCAGCCTGGCAAGTAGCTCCGGGGAGCTGTTTTTT
TRBD2	TRBV19	-	TRBJ2-1	CASSSGGSRYNEQFF	TGTGCCAGTTCCTCGGGCGGGAGCCGGTACAATGAGCAGTTCTTC
-	TRBV27	-	TRBJ2-3	CASSLNTFTDTQYF	TGTGCCAGCAGTTTAAACACTTTCACAGATACGCAGTATTTT
-	TRBV4-1	-	TRBJ1-4	CASSQAQGKSGANEKLFF	TGCGCCAGCAGCCAAGCGCAGGGAAAGAGTGGAGCTAATGAAAAACTGTTTTTT
TRBD2	TRBV11-3	-	TRBJ2-1	CASSLGAGGPDEQFF	TGTGCCAGCAGCTTAGGGGCGGGAGGGCCCGATGAGCAGTTCTTC
-	TRBV19	once	TRBJ2-7	CASRARLGDSSYEQYF	TGTGCCAGTAGGGCGAGACTAGGGGACAGCTCCTACGAGCAGTACTTC
TRBD2	TRBV10-2	-	TRBJ2-2	CASSMPTSSLTGELFF	TGCGCCAGCAGTATGCCGACTAGCTCTCTCACCGGGGAGCTGTTTTTT